This entry is about one T cell receptor (beta chain). Antigen: not known. TRB cDNA was prepared as libraries by UMI-labeled 5' RACE. TCRdb re-called the 5' RACE reads and shows each CDR3 protein once, DNA omitted. Its clone listing holds about 130,000 distinct CDR3 sequences. CDR1 LNHDA and CDR2 SQIVND come from the germline V gene (reference sequence). CDR3 length equals 16 residues. This entry comes from a study of CXCR3-negative and CXCR3-positive naive CD8 T cells. General study results and limits: The authors found comparable surface CD5 between naive subsets and inferred TCR strength from TRB CDR3 properties. Similar TRBV-TRBJ usage characterized naive CXCR3-negative and CXCR3-positive cells; memory cells differed. CXCR3-positive naive cells carried more hydrophobic TRB CDR3s than CXCR3-negative naive cells did. Similarly elevated diversity marked both naive subsets, with memory CD8+ cells showing far lower diversity.

The sample consisted of naive CXCR3+ CD8+ T cells from blood. This sample's subset: CD45RO-CCR7+CD27+CD95- naive CD8+ T cells expressing CXCR3 (TNR3+). The source is a human donor in good health. Some clones in this sample may be carry-over from other donors' samples. This chain connects TRBV19 to TRBJ2-2; TCRdb designates TRBD2, a call that cannot be tested without DNA. The CDR3 protein is CASSPWTSRNTGELFF. The entire variable domain, with the rest obtained from reference TRBV19 and TRBJ2-2, is as follows: DGGITQSPKYLFRKEGQNVTLSCEQNLNHDAMYWYRQDPGQGLRLIYYSQIVNDFQKGDIAEGYSVSREKKESFPLTVTSAQKNPTAFYLCASSPWTSRNTGELFFGEGSRLTVL.